This is a list of T cell receptor beta chains from one sample in a study of T cell repertoires in cytomegalovirus infection. TCRdb analysed the reads with MiXCR anew, one entry per CDR3 protein. This table holds some 200,000 distinct CDR3 sequences, 30% to 45% found once. No antigens are known for them. This specimen was CD8+ T cells from cultured PBMCs, taken from culture after CMV antigen stimulation. The receptors originated from a human donor in good health (CMV status not recorded). Some clones in this sample may be carry-over from other donors' samples. The CDR3 runs from the conserved cysteine through the conserved F or W. The D gene is left open where the match is weak. The listing skips clone size in some rows; elsewhere it reads once, few, many or a size class.

D	J	V	size	DNA	CDR3
.	TRBJ2-3	TRBV6-5	.	TGTGCCAGCAGTTACTCAGGCGACTCTCTAGATACGCAGTATTTT	CASSYSGDSLDTQYF
.	TRBJ2-1	TRBV7-2	.	TGTGCCAGCAGCTTGCCCCTTTTAAAAGTCTCTAATGCGGATGAGCAGTTCTTC	CASSLPLLKVSNADEQFF
TRBD2	TRBJ2-3	TRBV10-3	.	TGTGCCATCAGTGTTAGCGGGGGCAGTACAGATACGCAGTATTTT	CAISVSGGSTDTQYF
TRBD2	TRBJ2-4	TRBV6-5	.	TGTGCCAGCAGTGATTGGACTAGCGGGGTCATCCGCTTAGCCAAAAACATTCAGTACTTC	CASSDWTSGVIRLAKNIQYF
TRBD2	TRBJ2-2	TRBV7-8	many	TGTGCCAGCAGCCCGCTGAGGCTAGCGGGAGACACCGGGGAGCTGTTTTTT	CASSPLRLAGDTGELFF
.	TRBJ1-1	TRBV28	.	TGTGCCAGCAGTTTACCCCTTAGGTACACTGAAGCTTTCTTT	CASSLPLRYTEAFF
.	TRBJ2-3	TRBV7-7	.	TGTGCCAGCAGCCCTTATGTGGATTCAGATACGCAGTATTTT	CASSPYVDSDTQYF
TRBD1	TRBJ1-1	TRBV19	.	TGTGCCAGTAGTACGGGACAGGGATACACTGAAGCTTTCTTT	CASSTGQGYTEAFF
.	TRBJ1-6	TRBV28	once	TGTGCCAGCAGTTCTCAGGGCTACAATTCACCCCTCCACTTT	CASSSQGYNSPLHF
.	TRBJ1-5	TRBV6-6	.	TGTGCCAGCAGTTACTACGAGGAGGGCAATCAGCCCCAGCATTTT	CASSYYEEGNQPQHF
.	TRBJ2-3	TRBV20-1	.	TGCAGTGCTAGCCGCGGGACCACAGGGATCACAGATACGCAGTATTTT	CSASRGTTGITDTQYF
.	TRBJ2-1	TRBV7-8	many	TGTGCCAGCAGCTCTAGGACAGAAGGCTACAATGAGCAGTTCTTC	CASSSRTEGYNEQFF
TRBD2	TRBJ2-7	TRBV28	few	TGTGCCAGCACTATAGCGGCCACGGGAGGGGACGAGCAGTACTTC	CASTIAATGGDEQYF
TRBD1	TRBJ2-3	TRBV7-4	.	TGTGCCAGCAGCCGGACAGGGAAGGGCACAGATACGCAGTATTTT	CASSRTGKGTDTQYF
TRBD1	TRBJ1-2	TRBV20-1	.	TGCAGTGCTCAGAAGGGGGCTGGCTACACCTTC	CSAQKGAGYTF
.	TRBJ2-6	TRBV28	many	TGTGCCAGCACCCCTTACCGAGGACGGTCCTCTGGGGCCAACGTCCTGACTTTC	CASTPYRGRSSGANVLTF
TRBD2	TRBJ2-1	TRBV6-2/TRBV6-3	many	TGTGCCAGCAGCCCCAGGAGAAGCGGGAACAATGAGCAGTTCTTC	CASSPRRSGNNEQFF
TRBD1	TRBJ1-2	TRBV5-6	.	TGTGCCAGCAGCCAGACTCGGACAGGGTTGAGTGGCTACACCTTC	CASSQTRTGLSGYTF
.	TRBJ2-7	TRBV11-2	.	TGTGCCAGCAGCTCTAACCCGGGCTCCTACGAGCAGTACTTC	CASSSNPGSYEQYF
.	TRBJ2-3	TRBV7-3	.	TGTGCCAGCAGCTCTGAAGGAATTGTAGATACGCAGTATTTT	CASSSEGIVDTQYF
.	TRBJ1-3	TRBV6-5	.	TGTGCCAGCAGTTCTAATGGGGGCTCTGGAAACACCATATATTTT	CASSSNGGSGNTIYF
.	TRBJ1-1	TRBV7-2	.	TGTGCCAGCAGCTTTGGGGGACCTGAAGCTTTCTTT	CASSFGGPEAFF
TRBD1	TRBJ2-3	TRBV7-4	.	TGTGCCAGCAGCTTAGGGTTCCGGGACAGGGGTACAGATACGCAGTATTTT	CASSLGFRDRGTDTQYF
TRBD1	TRBJ1-4	TRBV27	few	TGTGCCAGCAGTTCATCGATGGACAGGGATGAAAAACTGTTTTTT	CASSSSMDRDEKLFF
TRBD1	TRBJ2-7	TRBV2	.	TGTGCCACCGGGGGGTGGGACAGGGCGGACGAGCAGTACTTC	CATGGWDRADEQYF